Sequencing of this T cell receptor (beta chain) was carried out in a study of T cells in Graves' hyperthyroidism and ophthalmopathy. This CDR3 contains 19 residues. From germline, CDR1 is MNHNS and CDR2 SASEGT. V lost 6 bases, J lost 5 bases, and 21 bases stayed unmatched. This clonotype was seen many times. The source material, RNA transcripts, was used to amplify TCR beta CDR3 regions. The TCR CDR3 was amplified in a first-round RT-PCR using the HTBI primer set. One entry per CDR3 protein results from TCRdb running MiXCR on the multiplex PCR reads. Among 600,000 to 700,000 distinct CDR3 sequences listed, roughly 15% were seen once.

This sequence originates from a woman aged 35 to 49 with Graves' ophthalmopathy. J is TRBJ1-5 and V is TRBV6-1; 8 nucleotides match TRBD1. Sequenced: blood. CDR3: CASSDAKGDRDRSDQPQHF. As DNA, the CDR3 is TGTGCCAGCAGCGATGCAAAGGGGGACCGGGACAGGTCTGATCAGCCCCAGCATTTT.